The 12 T cell receptor beta chains below come from one sample, sequenced in a study of blood T cell repertoires in COVID-19. The method was immunoSEQ multiplex PCR; TCRdb's version includes in-frame clones alone and lacks a portion of them. The repertoire holds over 65,000 clones, with 80% as singletons. What was sequenced was peripheral blood. Every receptor here comes from a woman aged 40 to 55 with active or convalescent COVID-19.

This chain joins TRBV11-3 and TRBJ2-7; 8 bases are a match to TRBD1. The ends lost 0 bases at V and 2 bases at J; junction bases unmatched: 3. Germline V gene data show CDR1 as SGHNT and CDR2 as YENEEA. CDR3 length: 15 amino acids. The CDR3 spells CASSLEGTGPYEQYF. CDR3 DNA: TGTGCCAGCAGCTTAGAAGGGACAGGACCCTACGAGCAGTACTTC.

The CDR3 sequence: CASKKGQTPGNEQFF. The CDR3 DNA reads as TGTGCCAGCAAAAAGGGACAGACACCCGGGAATGAGCAGTTCTTC. The V call is TRBV6-5, the J call TRBJ2-1; 7 bases fit TRBD1. With V trimmed by 7 bases and J by 7 bases, 13 bases remained unmatched. The V gene's germline CDR1 is MNHEY and CDR2 SVGAGI. There are 15 residues in the CDR3.

The chain has TRBV5-1 and TRBJ1-2, with 7 bases aligning to TRBD1. The CDR3 consists of 13 residues. The V gene end was trimmed by 2 bases and the J gene end by 6 bases; junction bases not matched to a gene: 4. CDR1 and CDR2 (germline): SGHRS, YFSETQ. CDR3 protein: CASSLAGGNGYTF. For the CDR3, the DNA is TGCGCCAGCAGCTTAGCAGGGGGAAATGGCTACACCTTC.

The chain couples TRBV2 to TRBJ2-1; the D gene is possibly TRBD2 (6 bases). CDR3 length: 13 residues. Germline CDR1 is SNHLY and CDR2 is FYNNEI. The germline V and J ends were trimmed by 6 bases and 4 bases, with 10 bases remaining between them. The DNA of the CDR3 is TGTGCCAGCAGACTGACTAGTTACAATGAGCAGTTCTTC. It is translated as CASRLTSYNEQFF.

The chain links TRBV5-1 to TRBJ1-2; possibly TRBD1 for D (5 bases). CDR3 length: 14 residues. CDR1 is SGHRS and CDR2 is YFSETQ in the germline V gene. Trimming left V 5 bases short and J 2 bases short, with 13 bases between. CDR3 sequence: CASSEGTSNYGYTF. As DNA, the CDR3 is TGCGCCAGCAGTGAGGGGACTTCAAACTATGGCTACACCTTC.

This clone is a singleton in its sample. Other DNA sequences of this sample code for an identical CDR3. The V call is TRBV6-5, the J call TRBJ1-1; no definite D call. The germline V gene encodes CDR1 MNHEY and CDR2 SVGAGI. V shed 3 bases and J shed 3 bases, with 8 bases lying between them. The CDR3 is 13 amino acids. The CDR3 reads CASSYRGHTEAFF. As DNA, the CDR3 is TGTGCCAGCAGTTATCGAGGGCACACTGAAGCTTTCTTT.

The genes are TRBV24-1 and TRBJ2-1; 9 nucleotides match TRBD1. The J segment lost 9 bases and the V segment lost 5 bases, leaving 19 bases of the junction unmatched. The CDR3 sequence is 18 residues long. Germline values: CDR1 KGHDR, CDR2 SFDVKD. This CDR3 is CATSGVPGTGQWRSEQFF. Written as DNA, the CDR3 is TGTGCCACCAGTGGGGTTCCCGGGACAGGGCAATGGCGGTCTGAGCAGTTCTTC.

The chain combines TRBV11-3 with TRBJ2-2; 10 bases align to TRBD1. Per the germline V gene, CDR1 is SGHNT and CDR2 is YENEEA. The V gene end was trimmed by 1 base and the J gene end by 5 bases; junction bases not matched to a gene: 7. The CDR3 consists of 17 residues. As DNA, the CDR3 is TGTGCCAGCAGCTTAGGATTGACAGGGGGCTTTACCGGGGAGCTGTTTTTT. Its translation is CASSLGLTGGFTGELFF.

In its sample, this clone was seen a few times. The chain employs TRBV11-2 and TRBJ2-2, with D unclear. The germline gives CDR1 SGHAT, CDR2 FQNNGV. V was trimmed by 3 bases and J by 2 bases, leaving 7 bases between them. This CDR3 region has 14 residues. The CDR3 reads CASSLSLNTGELFF. CDR3 coding DNA: TGTGCCAGCAGCTTGTCTCTTAACACCGGGGAGCTGTTTTTT.

The chain is built from TRBV4-1 and TRBJ2-1; TRBD2 matches at 12 bases. The CDR3 is 16 amino acids. Looked up from germline, CDR1 is MGHRA and CDR2 is YSYEKL. V gave up 3 bases and J gave up 5 bases; unmatched junction bases: 5. CDR3 nucleotides: TGCGCCAGCAGCCACCTTCTAGCGGGAGGGAACAATGAGCAGTTCTTC. Protein: CASSHLLAGGNNEQFF.

This chain joins TRBV28 and TRBJ1-1; D perhaps matches TRBD1 (6 bases). The length of the CDR3 is 14 residues. The germline V gene has CDR1 MDHEN and CDR2 SYDVKM. V lost 5 bases, J lost 2 bases, and 12 bases lay in between. CDR3 sequence: CASSPWDTNTEAFF. CDR3 nucleotides: TGTGCCAGCAGTCCCTGGGACACAAACACTGAAGCTTTCTTT.

The CDR3 sequence: CASSLSHPDEKLFF. The CDR3 DNA sequence: TGCGCCAGCAGCTTGAGCCATCCTGATGAAAAACTGTTTTTT. The chain combines TRBV5-1 with TRBJ1-4; D unresolved. Germline loops: CDR1 SGHRS, CDR2 YFSETQ. The length of the CDR3 is 14 residues. V was shortened by 1 base and J by 6 bases, with 10 bases between the two germline ends.